These T cell receptor beta chains were read from a single sample in a study of cytomegalovirus exposure and HLA in healthy donors. Clones were read by immunoSEQ multiplex PCR, and TCRdb kept only the in-frame ones, dropping some. The top ten hold roughly 4.5% of the sample, which has more than 130,000 clones, around 85% seen once. Sequenced input: PBMCs. The receptor source for this set is a man between 40 and 49 years old in good health and CMV-seropositive. Both conserved end residues are part of each CDR3. The D gene is left open where the match is weak. Clone size appears in some rows only: once, few, many, or a class for an expanded clone.

j_call | d_call | v_call | clone_size | cdr3_nt | cdr3_aa
TRBJ2-7 | TRBD2 | TRBV18 | - | TGTGCCAGCTCACCACCGGCTAGCGGGAGGGGGGAGCAGTACTTC | CASSPPASGRGEQYF
TRBJ2-1 | - | TRBV27 | - | TGTGCCAGCAGCACAGGATACAATGAGCAGTTCTTC | CASSTGYNEQFF
TRBJ2-1 | TRBD1 | TRBV11-2 | - | TGTGCCAGCAGCCGCAGGGACAGCTACTCTTACAATGAGCAGTTCTTC | CASSRRDSYSYNEQFF
TRBJ2-5 | - | TRBV10-3 | - | TGTGCCATCGGGAGTAGGCCCTTCACAGAGACCCAGTACTTC | CAIGSRPFTETQYF
TRBJ2-1 | - | TRBV19 | - | TGTGCCAGTAACCAACCTTCTAGCTCCTACAATGAGCAGTTCTTC | CASNQPSSSYNEQFF
TRBJ1-5 | - | TRBV5-6 | - | TGTGCCAGCAGCTTGGGGGGGCGCTTGGAACAGCCCCAGCATTTT | CASSLGGRLEQPQHF
TRBJ1-3 | - | TRBV7-6 | - | TGTGCCAACCCCGGGGGTTCTGGAAACACCATATATTTT | CANPGGSGNTIYF
TRBJ2-3 | - | TRBV2 | few | TGTGCCAGCACTCCTTCGAGCGGGAGCACAGATACGCAGTATTTT | CASTPSSGSTDTQYF
TRBJ2-7 | - | TRBV14 | few | TGTGCCAGCAGCCAAGGCTGGGGGCGAGAGCAGTACTTC | CASSQGWGREQYF
TRBJ2-1 | TRBD2 | TRBV7-6 | - | TGTGCCAGCAGCTTAGGGGGCGGGGGGGCTGACAATGAGCAGTTCTTC | CASSLGGGGADNEQFF
TRBJ2-1 | TRBD2 | TRBV9 | - | TGTGCCAGCAGCGTAGGCGGGAGTTACAATGAGCAGTTCTTC | CASSVGGSYNEQFF
TRBJ2-7 | - | TRBV30 | few | TGTGCCTGGGGAGTATACGAGCAGTACTTC | CAWGVYEQYF
TRBJ1-1 | - | TRBV5-1 | - | TGCGCCAGCAGCATTCAACCGGGGAACACTGAAGCTTTCTTT | CASSIQPGNTEAFF
TRBJ2-7 | - | TRBV6-5 | once | TGTGCCAGCAGTGGCATCAGCGGAAGCTCCTACGAGCAGTACTTC | CASSGISGSSYEQYF
TRBJ2-5 | - | TRBV2 | - | TGTGCCAGCAGTGACGGGGACCAAGAGACCCAGTACTTC | CASSDGDQETQYF
TRBJ1-1 | TRBD1 | TRBV5-8 | - | TGTGCCAGCAGCTTGGGCCCGGCAGGGGGCTGGAACACTGAAGCTTTCTTT | CASSLGPAGGWNTEAFF
TRBJ1-2 | - | TRBV6-4 | - | TGTGCCAGCAGGGCAGAGGGTTCCTATGGCTACACCTTC | CASRAEGSYGYTF
TRBJ2-2 | TRBD2 | TRBV7-9 | few | TGTGCCAGCCGTCTCGGCGGGGGTGACACCGGGGAGCTGTTTTTT | CASRLGGGDTGELFF
TRBJ1-1 | - | TRBV19 | - | TGTGCCAGTAGACCGGGACAAAAGAACACTGAAGCTTTCTTT | CASRPGQKNTEAFF
TRBJ2-7 | TRBD2 | TRBV20-1 | - | TGCAGCGGGGGGGCAGGGAGGGAGCAGTACTTC | CSGGAGREQYF
TRBJ2-3 | - | TRBV6-4 | - | TGTGCCAGCAGCGGGACACCCGGTGGATTGAATACGCAGTATTTT | CASSGTPGGLNTQYF
TRBJ2-4 | TRBD1 | TRBV13 | - | TGTGCCAGCAGCTTACTCACCAGGGGGAAGGACATTCAGTACTTC | CASSLLTRGKDIQYF
TRBJ2-7 | - | TRBV6-4 | - | TGTGCCAGCAGTGATCAGGGGGGCGGCGAGCAGTACTTC | CASSDQGGGEQYF
TRBJ1-6 | - | TRBV18 | - | TGTGCCAGCTCACCGGGGCAGGCCGAGGATAATTCACCCCTCCACTTT | CASSPGQAEDNSPLHF
TRBJ1-1 | - | TRBV5-3 | many | TGTGCCAGAAGCTTGGATCGAGCCAACACTGAAGCTTTCTTT | CARSLDRANTEAFF